One and the same sample provided the 28 T cell receptor beta chains below, sequenced in a study of T cell responses to AZD1222 COVID-19 vaccine. Repertoires were generated with immunoSEQ multiplex PCR, while TCRdb's copy carries only in-frame clones and drops some. The sample lists 130,000 to 150,000 clones; 85% to 95% were seen once. The material sequenced was peripheral blood, taken after recovery from COVID-19. Receptors originate from an adult who had recovered from COVID-19.

The gene calls are TRBV28 and TRBJ2-7, with unresolved D. CDR3 size: 11 residues. Trimming shortened V by 9 bases and J by 5 bases, and 11 bases separated the two germline ends. Germline loops: CDR1 MDHEN, CDR2 SYDVKM. This CDR3 is CASSKWHEQYF. The CDR3 DNA follows: TGTGCCAGTTCGAAATGGCACGAGCAGTACTTC. The entire variable domain, with the rest obtained from reference TRBV28 and TRBJ2-7, is as follows: DVKVTQSSRYLVKRTGEKVFLECVQDMDHENMFWYRQDPGLGLRLIYFSYDVKMKEKGDIPEGYSVSREKKERFSLILESASTNQTSMYLCASSKWHEQYFGPGTRLTVT.

The chain carries TRBV10-3 and TRBJ2-5, with D tentatively TRBD1 (6 bases). V lost 2 bases and J lost 2, with 15 bases in between. Germline V CDR1 and CDR2: ENHRY, SYGVKD. The CDR3 sequence is 16 residues long. The CDR3, as DNA: TGTGCCATCAGTGAGAGGTTGCTAGGGGGACAAGAGACCCAGTACTTC. Protein: CAISERLLGGQETQYF.

The V call is TRBV27, the J call TRBJ1-4; D call uncertain. Trimming shortened V by 0 bases and J by 7 bases, and 12 bases separated the two germline ends. CDR3 length: 15 amino acids. CDR1 MNHEY and CDR2 SMNVEV come from the germline V gene (reference sequence). This CDR3 reads CASSLSEGSSEKLFF. In nucleotides, the CDR3 is TGTGCCAGCAGTTTATCGGAGGGTTCAAGTGAAAAACTGTTTTTT. Full variable domain (rest looked up from reference TRBV27 and TRBJ1-4): EAQVTQNPRYLITVTGKKLTVTCSQNMNHEYMSWYRQDPGLGLRQIYYSMNVEVTDKGDVPEGYKVSRKEKRNFPLILESPSPNQTSLYFCASSLSEGSSEKLFFGSGTQLSVL.

The rearrangement joins TRBV9 to TRBJ2-7, with 9 bases identical to TRBD2. The germline gives CDR1 SGDLS, CDR2 YYNGEE. The CDR3 length is 15 residues. V shed 4 bases, J shed 0 bases, and the junction held 5 bases outside the gene matches. CDR3 loop: CASSPFSGSSYEQYF. For the CDR3, the DNA is TGTGCCAGCAGCCCCTTTAGCGGGAGCTCCTACGAGCAGTACTTC.

CDR3 bases: TGTGCCAGCAGCCTTGGGACTAGCGGGTGGAATGAGCAGTTCTTC. Translated: CASSLGTSGWNEQFF. The chain is built from TRBV28 and TRBJ2-1, with 12 bases that match TRBD2. Germline CDR1 reads MDHEN; CDR2 reads SYDVKM. The V and J ends lost 6 bases and 7 bases, in that order; junction bases with no gene match: 7. The CDR3 sequence is 15 residues long.

The rearrangement joins TRBV3-1 (or the pseudogene TRBV3-2) to TRBJ2-7, with a tentative D call TRBD2 (7 bases). This CDR3 has 15 residues. Trimming took off 1 base at V and 3 bases at J, with 13 bases between the two ends. Germline CDR1 LGHDT, CDR2 YNNKEL (reference sequence). In DNA form, the CDR3 reads TGTGCCAGCAGCCAAGGGCCGGGGGGCTTCTACGAGCAGTACTTC. Its protein product is CASSQGPGGFYEQYF.

The CDR3, as DNA: TGTGCCAGCAGCCCGACGGGACGGAACACTGAAGCTTTCTTT. Encoded protein: CASSPTGRNTEAFF. The chain is built from TRBV3-1 (or the pseudogene TRBV3-2) and TRBJ1-1; D may be TRBD1 (5 bases). V lost 4 bases to trimming and J lost 1 base, with 10 bases between them. CDR1 is LGHDT, CDR2 YNNKEL, per germline (reference sequence). The CDR3 is made up of 14 amino acids.

The V call is TRBV3-1 (or the pseudogene TRBV3-2), the J call TRBJ2-1; unclear D gene. Germline V gene lookup returns CDR1 LGHDT and CDR2 YNNKEL (reference sequence). The CDR3 consists of 16 residues. Trimming pared 6 bases from V and 3 bases from J, leaving 18 bases between. The CDR3 loop is CASSPQSQTFYNEQFF. For the CDR3, the DNA is TGTGCCAGCAGTCCCCAGAGCCAGACCTTCTACAATGAGCAGTTCTTC.

This rearrangement joins TRBV28 to TRBJ2-7; a weak D match, TRBD2 (7 bases). V shed 10 bases and J shed 3 bases, with 13 bases lying between them. CDR1 and CDR2 (germline): MDHEN, SYDVKM. The CDR3 sequence is 12 residues long. Written as DNA, the CDR3 is TGTGCCATTGGGGGGGCGATCTACGAGCAGTACTTC. Translated, it gives CAIGGAIYEQYF.

This chain joins TRBV15 and TRBJ2-7; 7 positions match TRBD1. The ends lost 5 bases at V and 3 bases at J; junction bases unmatched: 10. The CDR3 is 15 residues long. Germline-derived CDR1 and CDR2 are LNHNV and YYDKDF (reference sequence). CDR3 DNA: TGTGCCACCAGCGGCAGGACAGGCGGACACTACGAGCAGTACTTC. Its protein is CATSGRTGGHYEQYF.

The V gene is TRBV28, the J gene TRBJ2-5, with 10 bases fitting TRBD1. The trim removed 5 bases at V and 1 base at J, leaving 7 bases unmatched. Germline assignment: CDR1 MDHEN and CDR2 SYDVKM. The CDR3 consists of 16 residues. The CDR3 nucleotides read TGTGCCAGCAGTCTGGGGACAGGGGAGATCCAAGAGACCCAGTACTTC. Its translation: CASSLGTGEIQETQYF.

This chain's CDR3 is CASSLNPGGANTGELFF. Here the CDR3 DNA reads TGTGCCAGCAGCTTAAACCCGGGAGGGGCGAACACCGGGGAGCTGTTTTTT. J is TRBJ2-2 and V is TRBV7-3; 8 positions match TRBD2. The V and J ends lost 1 base and 0 bases, in that order; junction bases with no gene match: 4. The CDR3 is made up of 17 amino acids. Germline assignment: CDR1 SGHTA and CDR2 FQGTGA. Full variable domain (outside the CDR3, taken from reference TRBV7-3 and TRBJ2-2): GAGVSQTPSNKVTEKGKYVELRCDPISGHTALYWYRQSLGQGPEFLIYFQGTGAADDSGLPNDRFFAVRPEGSVSTLKIQRTERGDSAVYLCASSLNPGGANTGELFFGEGSRLTVL.

The rearrangement links TRBV6-2 or TRBV6-3 to TRBJ2-7, with unresolved D. CDR3 length: 14 amino acids. Germline V gene lookup returns CDR1 MNHEY and CDR2 SVGEGT. V was cut by 5 bases and J by 0 bases, with 11 bases left in between. CDR3 bases: TGTGCCAGCAGTCCGAAGAAGATCTCCTACGAGCAGTACTTC. It codes for CASSPKKISYEQYF.

The chain joins TRBV7-9 to TRBJ2-1, with D maybe TRBD2 (6 bases). Germline values: CDR1 SEHNR, CDR2 FQNEAQ (reference sequence). The CDR3 loop spans 14 amino acids. V shed 0 bases and J shed 8 bases, with 11 bases lying between them. The chain's CDR3 is CASSLALERDEQFF. As DNA, the CDR3 is TGTGCCAGCAGCTTAGCGCTGGAGCGGGATGAGCAGTTCTTC.

V gene TRBV19 combines with J gene TRBJ2-1; D remains ambiguous. The CDR3 extends over 14 amino acids. Germline CDR1 is LNHDA and CDR2 is SQIVND (reference sequence). Trimming took 5 bases from V and 5 from J, leaving 13 bases between them. This CDR3 is CASSLISPNNEQFF. Here the CDR3 DNA reads TGTGCCAGTAGTCTTATTTCCCCTAACAATGAGCAGTTCTTC.

The chain uses TRBV7-9 and TRBJ2-1; D is unclear. The CDR3 contains 11 residues. CDR1 and CDR2 (germline): SEHNR, FQNEAQ (reference sequence). V was shortened by 3 bases and J by 9 bases, with 6 bases between the two germline ends. CDR3 sequence: CASSFPGEQFF. As DNA, the CDR3 is TGTGCCAGCAGCTTTCCGGGTGAGCAGTTCTTC.

This rearrangement joins TRBV6-5 to TRBJ2-3, with D unclear. The CDR3 contains 15 residues. Germline V gene lookup returns CDR1 MNHEY and CDR2 SVGAGI. V dropped 6 bases and J dropped 0 bases, with 13 bases sitting between them. The CDR3 loop is CASSAGTPSTDTQYF. DNA for the CDR3: TGTGCCAGCAGCGCCGGCACTCCTAGCACAGATACGCAGTATTTT.

This chain joins TRBV7-8 and TRBJ2-1; D unclear. Deletions cut 1 base from V and 3 bases from J, with 4 bases between. CDR1 SGHVS and CDR2 FQNEAQ come from the germline V gene. The CDR3 runs to 13 residues. CDR3 coding DNA: TGTGCCAGCAGCTTAGTCCACTACAATGAGCAGTTCTTC. Its protein product is CASSLVHYNEQFF.

This clone was found once. The chain is built from TRBV28 and TRBJ1-2; D not certain. CDR3 length: 13 residues. Germline V gene sequence: CDR1 MDHEN, CDR2 SYDVKM. Deletions cut 2 bases from V and 4 bases from J, with 8 bases between. The CDR3 spells CASSLVRIYGYTF. The DNA of the CDR3 is TGTGCCAGCAGTTTAGTACGAATCTATGGCTACACCTTC.

The rearrangement uses TRBV9 and TRBJ2-7; D possibly matches TRBD1 or TRBD2 (7 bases each). This CDR3 comprises 15 residues. The germline V gene encodes CDR1 SGDLS and CDR2 YYNGEE. The ends were cut back, 0 bases at V and 4 bases at J, with 14 bases in the middle. The CDR3 loop reads CASSVGPAGQYEQYF. The CDR3 coding sequence is TGTGCCAGCAGCGTAGGCCCAGCGGGACAGTACGAGCAGTACTTC.

The J gene is TRBJ1-2, the V gene TRBV5-1; weak D call: TRBD1 (6 bases). Germline CDR1 SGHRS, CDR2 YFSETQ. V was cut by 0 bases and J by 4 bases, with 13 bases left in between. The CDR3 extends over 15 amino acids. CDR3 DNA: TGCGCCAGCAGCTTGGCCCCAGGGGAGGGCTATGGCTACACCTTC. Residues: CASSLAPGEGYGYTF.

The chain links TRBV19 to TRBJ1-2; 7 nucleotides line up with TRBD1. V lost 10 bases to trimming and J lost 4 bases; unmatched junction nucleotides: 12. Germline V CDR1 and CDR2: LNHDA, SQIVND (reference sequence). The CDR3 is made up of 14 amino acids. CDR3 nucleotide sequence: TGTGCCACTCAAAGACAGGGTAATGGCTATGGCTACACCTTC. Translation: CATQRQGNGYGYTF.

V gene TRBV12-3 or TRBV12-4 combines with J gene TRBJ1-2; unclear D gene. CDR3 length: 11 amino acids. Trimming took off 1 base at V and 8 bases at J, with 5 bases between the two ends. This CDR3 reads CASSLGGGYTF. Written as DNA, the CDR3 is TGTGCCAGCAGTTTAGGAGGGGGCTACACCTTC.

The rearrangement uses TRBV19 and TRBJ2-6, with TRBD2 matching over 11 bases. Germline trimming cut 6 bases from V and 2 bases from J; bases unmatched to any gene: 3. This CDR3 has 16 residues. Germline V lookup: CDR1 LNHDA, CDR2 SQIVND (reference sequence). The DNA of the CDR3 is TGTGCCAGTAGCACTAGCGGGAGTCCTGGGGCCAACGTCCTGACTTTC. Translation: CASSTSGSPGANVLTF.

This clone is a singleton in its sample. The CDR3 spells CASSEAYEQYF. The CDR3 DNA reads TGTGCCAGCAGTGAGGCCTACGAGCAGTACTTC. This chain links TRBV6-4 with TRBJ2-7; no clear D. This CDR3 region has 11 residues. CDR1 and CDR2 (germline): MRHNA, SNTAGT. The V gene lost 3 bases and the J gene lost 2 bases, with 2 bases spanning the gap.

This chain uses TRBV5-5 with TRBJ2-2; D unclear. V was pared by 1 base and J by 0 bases, with 7 bases between. Germline-derived CDR1 and CDR2 are SGHKS and YYEKEE (reference sequence). The CDR3 length is 15 residues. DNA for the CDR3: TGTGCCAGCAGCTTGACAGCCCCGAACACCGGGGAGCTGTTTTTT. Translation: CASSLTAPNTGELFF.

The CDR3 DNA is TGTGCCAGCGAGGGGGCTCGAAACTATGGCTACACCTTC. It encodes CASEGARNYGYTF. This chain connects TRBV28 to TRBJ1-2, with TRBD1 identical over 7 bases. The CDR3 length is 13 residues. With V trimmed by 8 bases and J by 2 bases, 5 bases remained unmatched. CDR1 MDHEN and CDR2 SYDVKM come from the germline V gene.

The chain couples TRBV4-1 to TRBJ1-5, with TRBD1 as a possible D gene (6 bases). This CDR3 has 17 amino acids. The germline V and J ends were trimmed by 3 bases and 7 bases, with 22 bases remaining between them. Per germline, CDR1 MGHRA and CDR2 YSYEKL. The CDR3 DNA reads TGCGCCAGCAGCCAGGGTTCTACAGGGCCCGCTGGCCAGCCCCAGCATTTT. Amino acid sequence: CASSQGSTGPAGQPQHF.